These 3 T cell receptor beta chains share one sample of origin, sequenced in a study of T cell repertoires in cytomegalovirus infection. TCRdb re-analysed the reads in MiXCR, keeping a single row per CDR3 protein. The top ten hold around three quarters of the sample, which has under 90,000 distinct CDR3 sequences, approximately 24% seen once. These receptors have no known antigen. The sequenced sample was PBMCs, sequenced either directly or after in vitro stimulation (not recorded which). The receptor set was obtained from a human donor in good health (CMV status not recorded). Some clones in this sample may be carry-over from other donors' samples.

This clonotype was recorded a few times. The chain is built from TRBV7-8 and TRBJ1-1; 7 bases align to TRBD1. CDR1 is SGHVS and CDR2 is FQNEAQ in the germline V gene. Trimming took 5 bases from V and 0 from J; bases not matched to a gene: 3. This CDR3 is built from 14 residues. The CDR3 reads CASSLGTVNTEAFF. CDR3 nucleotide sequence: TGTGCCAGCAGCCTCGGGACAGTGAACACTGAAGCTTTCTTT.

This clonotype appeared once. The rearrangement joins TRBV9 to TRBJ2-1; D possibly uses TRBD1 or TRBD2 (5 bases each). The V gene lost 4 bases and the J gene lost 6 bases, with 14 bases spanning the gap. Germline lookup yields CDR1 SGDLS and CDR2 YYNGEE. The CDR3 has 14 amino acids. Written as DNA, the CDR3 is TGTGCCAGCAGCATAGGGACCGGCGGCAATGAGCAGTTCTTC. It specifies CASSIGTGGNEQFF.

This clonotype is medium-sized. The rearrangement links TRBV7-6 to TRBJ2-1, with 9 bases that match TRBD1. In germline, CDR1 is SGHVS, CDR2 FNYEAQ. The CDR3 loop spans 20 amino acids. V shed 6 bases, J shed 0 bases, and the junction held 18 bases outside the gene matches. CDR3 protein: CASSGARGQGGENSYNEQFF. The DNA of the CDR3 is TGTGCCAGCAGTGGTGCCCGGGGACAGGGCGGGGAGAACTCCTACAATGAGCAGTTCTTC.